This T cell receptor (beta chain) came from a study of PD-L1 blockade in urothelial cancer. Study overall: Patients had been given 0 to 3 earlier chemotherapy regimens. Blood was subjected to analysis at 3 weeks (second dose) and 6 weeks following treatment start. Findings and caveats of the study: Below-median pretreatment blood TCR clonality was a predictor of better survival.

On this clone itself: Its antigen is unidentified.

The assay was immunoSEQ multiplex PCR, and TCRdb's table has in-frame clones only and misses some. Of tens of thousands of clones in the sample, about 83% are singletons; the top ten hold about 2.1%. Time point in this sample: pretreatment peripheral blood. The source material was PBMCs, sampled around atezolizumab (anti-PD-L1) treatment. This receptor was identified in a man aged 60 to 75 with urothelial cancer.

CDR3 loop: CASSPGGGTEAFF. The DNA of the CDR3 is TGTGCCAGCAGCCCCGGGGGGGGCACTGAAGCTTTCTTT. The rearrangement joins TRBV5-6 to TRBJ1-1; TRBD1 might be the D (5 bases). The CDR3 covers 13 residues. Trimming removed 4 bases from V and 4 bases from J, with 11 bases in between. Germline CDR1 is SGHDT and CDR2 is YYEEEE.